This TCR beta chain comes out of a study of CD4+ T cells in melanoma. CDR1 is SQVTM, CDR2 ANQGSEA, per germline. The CDR3 is 11 residues long. Between the trimmed V and J ends, which lost 6 bases and 6 bases, there was a span of 11 bases. Points on this clone: No antigen is known for it.

Notes on the study in general: Reportedly, melanoma neoantigen-specific CD4+ T cells showed varied differentiation states. A reported correlation linked neoantigen-specific CD4+ T cells to CD8+, macrophage and B cell function.

Method: immunoSEQ multiplex PCR; TCRdb's copy keeps in-frame clones and lacks some. The sample records 120,000 to 150,000 clones, 80% to 95% being singletons. The chain couples TRBV29-1 to TRBJ1-2, with no clear D. The origin of this receptor is a human donor with melanoma. The DNA for the CDR3 is TGCAGCGTGCCCCAACGTGATGGCTACACCTTC. This gives the protein CSVPQRDGYTF.